This T cell receptor beta chain emerged from a study of OX40 agonist ivuxolimab in advanced cancers. The wider study: Ivuxolimab, an antibody acting as an agonist of OX40 (CD134), was used to treat patients. Aged roughly 23 to 90 with a mean of about 63 years, they were around 79% male.

TCRdb keeps only in-frame clones here, not all; method: immunoSEQ multiplex PCR. Among roughly 24,000 clones listed, around 83% were seen once. Patients were ineligible given autoimmune disease history or systemic immunosuppression. This clone has a handful of counts. The CDR3 is 16 amino acids. The germline V and J ends were trimmed by 5 bases and 0 bases, with 16 bases remaining between them. The germline V gene has CDR1 SNHLY and CDR2 FYNNEI. The genes are TRBV2 and TRBJ1-2, with D maybe TRBD1 (6 bases). The sample consisted of CD4+ or CD8+ T cells sorted from blood, taken in a trial of the OX40 agonist ivuxolimab. This TCR was sampled from an adult with an advanced solid tumor such as melanoma, head and neck, liver or kidney cancer. The CDR3 region has the DNA TGTGCCAGCAGTCAGGGGACAAGTCAAGCTAACTATGGCTACACCTTC. Residues: CASSQGTSQANYGYTF.